A selection of T cell receptor beta chains follows, all from one sample in a study of blood T cell repertoires in COVID-19. Clones were sequenced by immunoSEQ multiplex PCR, and TCRdb holds only the in-frame ones, with some missing. This table has some 210,000 clones, about four fifths appearing once. The sequenced sample consisted of peripheral blood. The receptors were gathered from a woman in her sixties or seventies with active or convalescent COVID-19. Both conserved end residues are part of each CDR3. The size entry is marked missing in some rows and otherwise reads once, few, many or a size class.

CDR3aa: CASSTRTGVNHF
abundance: -
v_gene: TRBV12-3/TRBV12-4
j_gene: TRBJ2-5

CDR3aa: CASSALQGGIQYF
abundance: once
v_gene: TRBV6-4
j_gene: TRBJ2-4

CDR3aa: CASSFTGYAGELFF
abundance: once
v_gene: TRBV11-2
j_gene: TRBJ2-2

CDR3aa: CASSSQGGSEQYF
abundance: -
v_gene: TRBV7-9
j_gene: TRBJ2-7

CDR3aa: CASSLKGQRPSSGISGANVLTF
abundance: -
v_gene: TRBV5-1
j_gene: TRBJ2-6

CDR3aa: CASSRILGSDNQPQHF
abundance: -
v_gene: TRBV19
j_gene: TRBJ1-5

CDR3aa: CASSHSGIIGNTEAFF
abundance: -
v_gene: TRBV3-1/TRBV3-2
j_gene: TRBJ1-1

CDR3aa: CASSSSSRGLVDTQYF
abundance: -
v_gene: TRBV5-6
j_gene: TRBJ2-3

CDR3aa: CASMGQGVFSPEAFF
abundance: -
v_gene: TRBV28
j_gene: TRBJ1-1

CDR3aa: CASSPQRGSGSTNTGELFF
abundance: -
v_gene: TRBV4-2
j_gene: TRBJ2-2

CDR3aa: CASSLMYQETQYF
abundance: -
v_gene: TRBV18
j_gene: TRBJ2-5

CDR3aa: CASSLASSGYEQYF
abundance: -
v_gene: TRBV11-3
j_gene: TRBJ2-7

CDR3aa: CATSDLGPQETQYF
abundance: -
v_gene: TRBV24-1
j_gene: TRBJ2-5

CDR3aa: CASSQLPPTGGLKPQHF
abundance: -
v_gene: TRBV4-1
j_gene: TRBJ1-5

CDR3aa: CASSQDWRRDTQYF
abundance: -
v_gene: TRBV19
j_gene: TRBJ2-3

CDR3aa: CASNWRETQYF
abundance: few
v_gene: TRBV25-1
j_gene: TRBJ2-5

CDR3aa: CASKQVMANYGYTF
abundance: -
v_gene: TRBV2
j_gene: TRBJ1-2

CDR3aa: CASSLGQVTNTGELFF
abundance: once
v_gene: TRBV28
j_gene: TRBJ2-2

CDR3aa: CASSLPPDQETQYF
abundance: -
v_gene: TRBV5-4
j_gene: TRBJ2-5

CDR3aa: CASSFGDRATYEQYF
abundance: -
v_gene: TRBV5-6
j_gene: TRBJ2-7

CDR3aa: CASSPRVSGANVLTF
abundance: once
v_gene: TRBV7-6
j_gene: TRBJ2-6

CDR3aa: CASTAGNNEQFF
abundance: -
v_gene: TRBV27
j_gene: TRBJ2-1

CDR3aa: CASRAGEGYTF
abundance: once
v_gene: TRBV19
j_gene: TRBJ1-2

CDR3aa: CASSSTSGGTGGADRDTQYF
abundance: -
v_gene: TRBV5-1
j_gene: TRBJ2-3

CDR3aa: CASSFGTANTEAFF
abundance: -
v_gene: TRBV5-1
j_gene: TRBJ1-1

CDR3aa: CASSYQGGQYGYTF
abundance: -
v_gene: TRBV6-5
j_gene: TRBJ1-2

CDR3aa: CASSLRGRKYF
abundance: -
v_gene: TRBV2
j_gene: TRBJ2-7

CDR3aa: CASSLVLTGGRNTQYF
abundance: once
v_gene: TRBV5-1
j_gene: TRBJ2-3

CDR3aa: CASSLRGKAFF
abundance: -
v_gene: TRBV27
j_gene: TRBJ1-1

CDR3aa: CASSLTGTNTEAFF
abundance: -
v_gene: TRBV5-1
j_gene: TRBJ1-1

CDR3aa: CAISRVDGTDTQYF
abundance: -
v_gene: TRBV10-3
j_gene: TRBJ2-3

CDR3aa: CASSLAGNSRDTQYF
abundance: -
v_gene: TRBV7-2
j_gene: TRBJ2-3

CDR3aa: CASSRTSFTGELFF
abundance: few
v_gene: TRBV2
j_gene: TRBJ2-2

CDR3aa: CASSPGQGATDTQYF
abundance: once
v_gene: TRBV7-7
j_gene: TRBJ2-3

CDR3aa: CASSIRGSGETQYF
abundance: -
v_gene: TRBV18
j_gene: TRBJ2-5

CDR3aa: CASSLGHRTEAFF
abundance: few
v_gene: TRBV28
j_gene: TRBJ1-1

CDR3aa: CASSVQGRDTQYF
abundance: -
v_gene: TRBV5-1
j_gene: TRBJ2-3

CDR3aa: CASSSSGRAWDTQYF
abundance: few
v_gene: TRBV6-5
j_gene: TRBJ2-3

CDR3aa: CASSWKGASVAINEQFF
abundance: -
v_gene: TRBV5-1
j_gene: TRBJ2-1

CDR3aa: CASSRSGSSTDTQYF
abundance: -
v_gene: TRBV7-2
j_gene: TRBJ2-3

CDR3aa: CASSYQGQYEQFF
abundance: -
v_gene: TRBV6-5
j_gene: TRBJ2-1

CDR3aa: CASSPEGTGGYEQYF
abundance: -
v_gene: TRBV4-1
j_gene: TRBJ2-7

CDR3aa: CASSSRLTSASDTQYF
abundance: -
v_gene: TRBV28
j_gene: TRBJ2-3

CDR3aa: CASSLQGNTEAFF
abundance: -
v_gene: TRBV7-3
j_gene: TRBJ1-1

CDR3aa: CASSLVGGAGTGNAQYF
abundance: -
v_gene: TRBV11-2
j_gene: TRBJ2-5

CDR3aa: CASKLGLITDTQYF
abundance: -
v_gene: TRBV28
j_gene: TRBJ2-3

CDR3aa: CASSWVGGADTQYF
abundance: -
v_gene: TRBV25-1
j_gene: TRBJ2-3

CDR3aa: CASSQGASGLYNEQFF
abundance: -
v_gene: TRBV4-1
j_gene: TRBJ2-1

CDR3aa: CASSSHGGYNEQFF
abundance: -
v_gene: TRBV7-9
j_gene: TRBJ2-1

CDR3aa: CASSLIPGFSGNTIYF
abundance: -
v_gene: TRBV6-2/TRBV6-3
j_gene: TRBJ1-3